In its sample, the clone carrying this T cell receptor beta chain was seen once. For the second PCR, which ran for about 7 to 11 cycles, a sample-barcoded 5' primer and a J-beta primer mix were used. MiXCR, run by TCRdb on the 5' RACE reads, gives a single entry per CDR3 protein. This sample has about 1.1 million distinct CDR3 sequences, with roughly two fifths found just once. This sample was taken from a study of blood T cells in healthy people across ages. Donors gave roughly 10 milliliters of peripheral blood apiece. This receptor was obtained from a man aged 18 to 29 in good health. Source material: blood.

The CDR3 DNA follows: TGTGCCAGCAGTGAAGCGGCTAGCGGGGGACCCAATGAGCAGTACTTC. This codes for CASSEAASGGPNEQYF. The chain has TRBV2 and TRBJ2-5, with 10 bases matching TRBD2. The germline V gene has CDR1 SNHLY and CDR2 FYNNEI. This CDR3 is 16 amino acids long. Trimming removed 0 bases from V and 11 bases from J; junction bases left unmatched: 12.